This TCR beta chain came from a study of glioma-infiltrating T cells after dendritic cell vaccination. On the study more broadly: The vaccine used monocyte-derived dendritic cells pulsed overnight with autologous tumor lysate.

The germline V and J ends were trimmed by 0 bases and 8 bases, with 9 bases remaining between them. Germline V CDR1 and CDR2: SGHAT, FQNNGV. The CDR3 spans 13 residues. For this clone: Its matching antigen is unknown.

The immunoSEQ assay amplified TCRB CDR3 from up to 2 ug DNA. Some clones are missing from TCRdb's copy, which holds only in-frame ones; the method was immunoSEQ multiplex PCR. The sample includes about 65,000 clones, around nine tenths of them seen just once. The time point is: after dendritic cell vaccination, including at tumor progression/relapse. Before vaccination, two weeks after the third vaccination, and at progression, PBMC were collected. General study results and limits: Only a small number of patients had complete blood and tumor samples.

Source: blood, taken after dendritic cell vaccination. This clonotype was obtained from a human donor with glioblastoma. This chain uses TRBV11-2 with TRBJ2-3, with unresolved D. CDR3 amino acids: CASSLDYGGTQYF. The DNA of the CDR3 is TGTGCCAGCAGCTTAGATTATGGCGGTACGCAGTATTTT.